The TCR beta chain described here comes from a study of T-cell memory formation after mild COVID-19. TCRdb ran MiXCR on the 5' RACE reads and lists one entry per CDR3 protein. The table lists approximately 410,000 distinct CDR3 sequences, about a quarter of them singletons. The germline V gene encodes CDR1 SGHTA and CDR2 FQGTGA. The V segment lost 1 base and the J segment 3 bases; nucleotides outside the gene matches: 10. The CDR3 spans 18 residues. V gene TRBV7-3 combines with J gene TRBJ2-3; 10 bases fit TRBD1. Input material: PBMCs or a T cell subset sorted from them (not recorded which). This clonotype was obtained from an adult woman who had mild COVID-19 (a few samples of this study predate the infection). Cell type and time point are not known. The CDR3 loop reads CASSLNAVGTGETDTQYF. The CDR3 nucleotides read TGTGCCAGCAGCTTAAATGCAGTCGGGACAGGGGAAACAGATACGCAGTATTTT.